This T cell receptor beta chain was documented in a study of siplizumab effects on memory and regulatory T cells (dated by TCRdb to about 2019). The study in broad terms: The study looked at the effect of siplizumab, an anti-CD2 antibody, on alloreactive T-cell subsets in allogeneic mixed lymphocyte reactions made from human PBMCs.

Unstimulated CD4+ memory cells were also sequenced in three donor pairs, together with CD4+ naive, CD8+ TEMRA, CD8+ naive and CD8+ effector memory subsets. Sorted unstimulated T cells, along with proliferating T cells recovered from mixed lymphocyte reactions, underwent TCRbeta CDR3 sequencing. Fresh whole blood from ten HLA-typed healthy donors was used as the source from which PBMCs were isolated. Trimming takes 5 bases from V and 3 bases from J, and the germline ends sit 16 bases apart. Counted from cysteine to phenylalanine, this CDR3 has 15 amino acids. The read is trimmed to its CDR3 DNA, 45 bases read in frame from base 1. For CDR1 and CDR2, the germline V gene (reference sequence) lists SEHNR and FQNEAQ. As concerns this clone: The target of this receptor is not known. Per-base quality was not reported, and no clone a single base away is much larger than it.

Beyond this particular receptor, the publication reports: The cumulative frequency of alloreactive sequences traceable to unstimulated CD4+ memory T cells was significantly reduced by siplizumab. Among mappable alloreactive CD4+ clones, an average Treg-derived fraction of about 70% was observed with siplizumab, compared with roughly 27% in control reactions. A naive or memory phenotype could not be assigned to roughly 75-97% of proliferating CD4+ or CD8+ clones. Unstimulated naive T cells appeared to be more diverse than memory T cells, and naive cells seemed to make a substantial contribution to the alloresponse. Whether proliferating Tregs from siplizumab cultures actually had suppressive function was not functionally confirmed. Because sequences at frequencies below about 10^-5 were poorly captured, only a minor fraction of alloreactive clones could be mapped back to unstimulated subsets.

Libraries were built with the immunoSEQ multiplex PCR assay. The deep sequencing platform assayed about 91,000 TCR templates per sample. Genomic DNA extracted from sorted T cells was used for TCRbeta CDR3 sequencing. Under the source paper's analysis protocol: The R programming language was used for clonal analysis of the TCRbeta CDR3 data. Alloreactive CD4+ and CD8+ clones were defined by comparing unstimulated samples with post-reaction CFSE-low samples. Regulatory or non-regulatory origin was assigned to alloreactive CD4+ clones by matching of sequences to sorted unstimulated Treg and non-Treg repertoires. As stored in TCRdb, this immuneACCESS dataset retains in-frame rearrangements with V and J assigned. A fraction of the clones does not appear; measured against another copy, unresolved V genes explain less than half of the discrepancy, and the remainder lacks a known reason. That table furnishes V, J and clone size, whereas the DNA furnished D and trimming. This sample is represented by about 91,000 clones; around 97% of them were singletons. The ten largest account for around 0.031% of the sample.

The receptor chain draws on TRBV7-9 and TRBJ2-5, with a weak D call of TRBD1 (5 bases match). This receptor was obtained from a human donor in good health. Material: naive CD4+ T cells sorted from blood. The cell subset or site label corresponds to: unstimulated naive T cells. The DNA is TGTGCCAGCAGCCCAAAGGGGCCTACCAAAGAGACCCAGTACTTC. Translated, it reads CASSPKGPTKETQYF. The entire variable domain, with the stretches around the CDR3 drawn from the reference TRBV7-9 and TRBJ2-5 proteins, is DTGVSQNPRHKITKRGQNVTFRCDPISEHNRLYWYRQTLGQGPEFLTYFQNEAQLEKSRLLSDRFSAERPKGSFSTLEIQRTEQGDSAMYLCASSPKGPTKETQYFGPGTRLLVL.